Shown below are 16 T cell receptor beta chains from a single sample sequenced in a study of blood T cell repertoires in COVID-19 (TCRdb year 2020). Libraries were built with the immunoSEQ multiplex PCR assay. The source is immuneACCESS, and TCRdb retained only in-frame sequences with V and J called. Part of the clones is not carried over; for the studies checked, unresolved V genes explain less than half of this, and the remainder is unexplained. Across this sample there are about 220,000 clones, with under 90% seen only once. The ten largest clones take up approximately 4% of the sample. Sequencing was done on a sample of peripheral blood. Source of these receptors: a woman aged 80 or over with acute or convalescent COVID-19.

The chain is built from TRBV6-5 and TRBJ2-1, with D possibly being TRBD1 (5 bases). CDR1 and CDR2 (germline): MNHEY, SVGAGI. This CDR3 is 13 amino acids long. The V end was cut by 6 bases, the J end by 10 bases, with 16 bases between. CDR3 loop: CASSLGPGEEQFF. The CDR3 DNA reads TGTGCCAGCAGCTTGGGGCCTGGTGAGGAGCAGTTCTTC.

This clone was observed a handful of times. This rearrangement joins TRBV28 to TRBJ2-5; D may be TRBD1 (5 bases). Germline V gene lookup returns CDR1 MDHEN and CDR2 SYDVKM. This CDR3 is built from 12 residues. V was pared by 3 bases and J by 14 bases, with 16 bases between. The CDR3 bases are TGTGCCAGCAGTTTGCTGACAAAGGGGATTTACTTC. Its protein is CASSLLTKGIYF.

The chain has TRBV3-1 (or the pseudogene TRBV3-2) and TRBJ2-1; TRBD2 agrees at 12 bases. The CDR3 contains 15 residues. The ends lost 1 base at V and 9 bases at J; junction bases unmatched: 4. Germline loops: CDR1 LGHDT, CDR2 YNNKEL (reference sequence). The CDR3 sequence is CASSQGLAGGLEQFF. In DNA, the CDR3 is TGTGCCAGCAGCCAAGGGCTAGCGGGGGGGCTTGAGCAGTTCTTC.

The CDR3: CASSLGQGSEKLFF. CDR3 nucleotide sequence: TGTGCCAGCAGCCTGGGACAGGGATCTGAAAAACTGTTTTTT. The chain carries TRBV7-9 and TRBJ1-4, with 9 bases that match TRBD1. CDR3 size: 14 residues. Per the germline V gene, CDR1 is SEHNR and CDR2 is FQNEAQ (reference sequence). The ends lost 5 bases at V and 7 bases at J; junction bases unmatched: 5. Variable domain in full (rest from reference TRBV7-9 and TRBJ1-4): DTGVSQNPRHKITKRGQNVTFRCDPISEHNRLYWYRQTLGQGPEFLTYFQNEAQLEKSRLLSDRFSAERPKGSFSTLEIQRTEQGDSAMYLCASSLGQGSEKLFFGSGTQLSVL.

Concerning this clone: The sample contains more than one DNA sequence encoding this CDR3. J is TRBJ2-5 and V is TRBV7-9; TRBD2 aligns across 8 bases. The V segment lost 1 base and the J segment 5 bases; nucleotides outside the gene matches: 3. CDR1 is SEHNR and CDR2 is FQNEAQ in the germline V gene (reference sequence). The CDR3 totals 14 residues. CDR3 loop: CASSLGAGEETQYF. Here the CDR3 DNA reads TGTGCCAGCAGCTTAGGAGCGGGGGAGGAGACCCAGTACTTC.

The chain recombines TRBV11-2 with TRBJ2-2; 9 bases are a match to TRBD2. The CDR3 runs to 18 residues. Trimming took 5 bases from V and 3 from J; bases not matched to a gene: 13. Germline lookup yields CDR1 SGHAT and CDR2 FQNNGV. In DNA, the CDR3 is TGTGCCAGCAGCCCACACCGACTAGCGGAGACATACACCGGGGAGCTGTTTTTT. Encoded protein: CASSPHRLAETYTGELFF.

This chain joins TRBV3-1 (or the pseudogene TRBV3-2) and TRBJ1-2; D call uncertain. This CDR3 has 14 amino acids. CDR1 and CDR2 from the germline V gene are LGHDT and YNNKEL (reference sequence). Between the trimmed V and J ends, which lost 0 bases and 7 bases, there was a span of 12 bases. CDR3 DNA: TGTGCCAGCAGCCAAGATAAGGCAGGAAGTGGCTACACCTTC. Translated, it gives CASSQDKAGSGYTF.

The V call is TRBV18, the J call TRBJ1-2; D might be TRBD1 (6 bases). V was shortened by 2 bases and J by 8 bases, with 15 bases between the two germline ends. Germline V gene lookup returns CDR1 KGHSH and CDR2 LQKENI. CDR3 length equals 14 residues. CDR3 sequence: CASSPGGEFSGYTF. CDR3 DNA sequence: TGTGCCAGCTCACCAGGGGGCGAATTCAGCGGCTACACCTTC.

The chain is built from TRBV2 and TRBJ2-4; tentatively, D is TRBD1 (6 bases). Trimming left V 4 bases short and J 6 bases short, with 7 bases between. The CDR3 is made up of 12 amino acids. Germline V gene data show CDR1 as SNHLY and CDR2 as FYNNEI. As DNA, the CDR3 is TGTGCCAGCAGTGTACAGGGAAACATTCAGTACTTC. This codes for CASSVQGNIQYF.

This clone appeared once. This chain uses TRBV13 with TRBJ2-7, with 8 nucleotides matching TRBD2. The germline V gene encodes CDR1 PRHDT and CDR2 FYEKMQ (reference sequence). The J segment lost 4 bases and the V segment lost 5 bases, leaving 13 bases of the junction unmatched. The CDR3 consists of 16 residues. The CDR3 loop reads CASSGYGGGPFYEQYF. The CDR3 DNA follows: TGTGCCAGCAGCGGGTACGGCGGGGGGCCCTTTTACGAGCAGTACTTC.

This rearrangement joins TRBV7-9 to TRBJ2-7; a possible D gene is TRBD1 (6 bases). Germline V gives CDR1 SEHNR, CDR2 FQNEAQ (reference sequence). The CDR3 has 13 amino acids. Trimming shortened V by 4 bases and J by 3 bases, and 10 bases separated the two germline ends. DNA for the CDR3: TGTGCCAGCAGCTCTACACAGGGCTACGAGCAGTACTTC. It specifies CASSSTQGYEQYF.

V usage is TRBV27 and J usage is TRBJ1-2; perhaps TRBD1 as D (6 bases). The germline gives CDR1 MNHEY, CDR2 SMNVEV (reference sequence). CDR3 length: 16 amino acids. The V and J ends lost 4 bases and 0 bases respectively, with 15 bases between them. CDR3 nucleotides: TGTGCCAGCAGTTCCCACCGAGGACAGTCTAACTATGGCTACACCTTC. It codes for CASSSHRGQSNYGYTF.

The chain employs TRBV2 and TRBJ1-1, with no clear D. The length of the CDR3 is 13 residues. Germline V gene data show CDR1 as SNHLY and CDR2 as FYNNEI. V gave up 2 bases and J gave up 0 bases, with 4 bases separating them. In nucleotides, the CDR3 is TGTGCCAGCAGTGAATACATGAACACTGAAGCTTTCTTT. Protein product: CASSEYMNTEAFF.

V and J are TRBV9 and TRBJ2-5, with D maybe TRBD2 (6 bases). Germline values: CDR1 SGDLS, CDR2 YYNGEE. V lost 0 bases and J lost 5, with 8 bases in between. The CDR3 loop spans 13 amino acids. CDR3 nucleotide sequence: TGTGCCAGCAGCGTAGGGCTAGCGGAGACCCAGTACTTC. It specifies CASSVGLAETQYF.

This chain joins TRBV15 and TRBJ2-3; TRBD1 matches at 9 bases. The CDR3 length is 16 residues. From germline, CDR1 is LNHNV and CDR2 YYDKDF (reference sequence). V was clipped by 2 bases and J by 7 bases; unmatched bases: 10. This chain's CDR3 is CATSRQLRQGDYTQYF. The CDR3 coding sequence is TGTGCCACCAGCAGACAACTGAGACAGGGGGACTATACGCAGTATTTT.

The CDR3 spells CASSDQGAAYGYTF. The CDR3 nucleotides are TGTGCCAGCAGTGATCAGGGGGCAGCCTATGGCTACACCTTC. The chain has TRBV2 and TRBJ1-2, with 8 bases aligning to TRBD1. This CDR3 spans 14 amino acids. With 3 bases clipped from V and 4 bases from J, the junction kept 4 bases outside the gene matches. CDR1 SNHLY and CDR2 FYNNEI come from the germline V gene.